One T cell receptor (beta chain) is described in this entry. How the authors handled the data: It was from reference gene primer amplification that nucleated cell counts were estimated. Data came from immunoSEQ multiplex PCR; TCRdb stores just in-frame clones and leaves some out. The D gene and trimming were derived from the DNA, and the V and J assignments and clone size from that table. The repertoire consists of about 90,000 clones, with about four fifths occurring once and the leading ten covering roughly a tenth. This sample was taken from a study of blood T cell repertoires in COVID-19. Background on the study: Acute-phase and convalescent COVID-19 samples originated in the United States, Italy and Spain. Sources were T cells, B-cell-depleted T cells, or PBMCs; the material itself was cDNA or gDNA.

The CDR3 has 15 residues. V was pared by 1 base and J by 1 base, with 10 bases between. Germline V gene data show CDR1 as SGHTA and CDR2 as FQGNSA. The V call is TRBV7-2, the J call TRBJ1-1; perhaps TRBD1 as D (5 bases). The sequencing sample was made of peripheral blood. The receptor was derived from a woman of 80 years or more with acute or convalescent COVID-19. The CDR3 loop reads CASSLEGKGNTEAFF. The CDR3 nucleotides read TGTGCCAGCAGCTTAGAGGGGAAGGGGAACACTGAAGCTTTCTTT.